A single sample gave rise to the 2 T cell receptor beta chains below, sequenced in a study of cytomegalovirus exposure and HLA in healthy donors. Primers included in the PCR were 60 Vbeta and 13 Jbeta primers. The repertoire was sequenced with immunoSEQ multiplex PCR; TCRdb's copy has only in-frame clones and lacks some. The sample consists of about 200,000 clones, 80% to 85% of them appearing once. Sample: PBMCs. The receptor set was obtained from a woman aged 50 to 60 in good health and CMV-seropositive.

The genes are TRBV11-2 and TRBJ2-7; D is perhaps TRBD1 (6 bases). Germline CDR1 and CDR2: SGHAT and FQNNGV. With 8 bases removed from V and 7 bases from J, the gap between germline ends came to 18 bases. The CDR3 sequence is 13 residues long. The CDR3 DNA reads as TGTGCCAGCCGAGAGTACAGGGACGGAGAGCAGTACTTC. Translated, it gives CASREYRDGEQYF.

This clone was seen just once. The chain joins TRBV27 to TRBJ1-2; 9 bases line up with TRBD1. The trim removed 6 bases at V and 5 bases at J, leaving 10 bases unmatched. Germline CDR1 MNHEY, CDR2 SMNVEV (reference sequence). The CDR3 has 15 residues. The CDR3 region is CASRSRDREGYGYTF. The CDR3 nucleotides are TGTGCCAGCAGGTCGAGGGACAGGGAGGGGTATGGCTACACCTTC.